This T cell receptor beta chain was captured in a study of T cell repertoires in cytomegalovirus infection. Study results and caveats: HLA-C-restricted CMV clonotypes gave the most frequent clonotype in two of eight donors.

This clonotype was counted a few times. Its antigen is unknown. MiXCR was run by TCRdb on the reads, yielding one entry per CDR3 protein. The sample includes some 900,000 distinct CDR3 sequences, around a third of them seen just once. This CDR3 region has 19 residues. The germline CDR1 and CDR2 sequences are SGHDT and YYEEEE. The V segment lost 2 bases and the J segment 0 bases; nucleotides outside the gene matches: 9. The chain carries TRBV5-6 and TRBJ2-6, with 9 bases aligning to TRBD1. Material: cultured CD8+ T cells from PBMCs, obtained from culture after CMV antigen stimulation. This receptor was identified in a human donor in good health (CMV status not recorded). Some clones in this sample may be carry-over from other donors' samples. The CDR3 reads CASSLRPGTGNSGANVLTF. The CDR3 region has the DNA TGTGCCAGCAGCTTAAGACCCGGGACAGGGAACTCTGGGGCCAACGTCCTGACTTTC.